Shown below are 15 T cell receptor beta chains from a single sample sequenced in a study of T cells in Graves' hyperthyroidism and ophthalmopathy. Researchers amplified the TCR beta CDR3 regions from RNA transcripts. In the first-round RT-PCR of the TCR CDR3, the HTBI primer set was used. TCRdb ran MiXCR on the multiplex PCR reads and lists one entry per CDR3 protein. The sample consists of a few hundred thousand distinct CDR3 sequences, around 15% of them appearing once. The sample comprised blood. Source of these receptors: a young woman with Graves' hyperthyroidism.

In this sample, this clonotype turned up many times. The gene calls are TRBV9 and TRBJ2-1; no firm D call. Germline CDR1 SGDLS, CDR2 YYNGEE. The CDR3 is made up of 15 amino acids. V lost 0 bases and J 4 bases, leaving 11 bases between the germline ends. The CDR3: CASSVGSMGYNEQFF. In nucleotides, the CDR3 is TGTGCCAGCAGCGTAGGTAGCATGGGGTACAATGAGCAGTTCTTC.

This clonotype was counted many times. The CDR3 spells CASSQWDGQETQYF. DNA of the CDR3: TGTGCCAGCAGCCAATGGGACGGGCAAGAGACCCAGTACTTC. V usage is TRBV13 and J usage is TRBJ2-5, with D perhaps given as TRBD1 or TRBD2 (5 bases each). CDR1 and CDR2 (germline): PRHDT, FYEKMQ (reference sequence). The CDR3 runs to 14 residues. Between the trimmed V and J ends, which lost 5 bases and 2 bases, there was a span of 12 bases. The full variable domain, rest sourced from reference TRBV13 and TRBJ2-5, is AAGVIQSPRHLIKEKRETATLKCYPIPRHDTVYWYQQGPGQDPQFLISFYEKMQSDKGSIPDRFSAQQFSDYHSELNMSSLELGDSALYFCASSQWDGQETQYFGPGTRLLVL.

The chain has TRBV27 and TRBJ1-3; TRBD1 matches at 8 bases. The V segment lost 5 bases and the J segment 4 bases; nucleotides outside the gene matches: 10. The germline gives CDR1 MNHEY, CDR2 SMNVEV (reference sequence). The CDR3 sequence is 16 residues long. The CDR3 bases are TGTGCCAGCAGTCCCATGACAGGGGTAGGGGGAAACACCATATATTTT. Its translation: CASSPMTGVGGNTIYF.

This clonotype was found a few times. This rearrangement joins TRBV6-2 or TRBV6-3 to TRBJ2-1, with TRBD2 matching over 11 bases. This CDR3 has 15 amino acids. Germline V gene lookup returns CDR1 MNHEY and CDR2 SVGEGT. V shed 3 bases, J shed 8 bases, and the junction held 6 bases outside the gene matches. The CDR3 nucleotides read TGTGCCAGCAGTTATAGCGGGAGGGCCCGGGATGAGCAGTTCTTC. Amino acids: CASSYSGRARDEQFF.

This clonotype appeared many times. CDR3 loop: CASSMGLAGNQETQYF. CDR3 nucleotide sequence: TGTGCCAGCAGCATGGGACTAGCGGGAAACCAAGAGACCCAGTACTTC. The chain has TRBV7-9 and TRBJ2-5; 13 positions match TRBD2. Germline-derived CDR1 and CDR2 are SEHNR and FQNEAQ (reference sequence). V was pared by 5 bases and J by 0 bases, with 3 bases of the junction left unmatched. The CDR3 contains 16 residues.

This clonotype was counted ten times or more. This sequence joins TRBV6-1 and TRBJ2-7; maybe TRBD1 (8 bases). The CDR3 totals 13 residues. V was pared by 6 bases and J by 5 bases, with 14 bases between. Germline V gene data show CDR1 as MNHNS and CDR2 as SASEGT. This chain's CDR3 is CASRRQGTNEQYF. The CDR3 region has the DNA TGTGCCAGCAGAAGACAGGGGACTAACGAGCAGTACTTC.

The gene calls are TRBV12-3 or TRBV12-4 and TRBJ2-1; D is perhaps TRBD2 (6 bases). V lost 1 base, J lost 10 bases, and 14 bases lay in between. This CDR3 has 14 amino acids. CDR3 protein: CASSLGNSGTEQFF. As DNA, the CDR3 is TGTGCCAGCAGTTTAGGGAATAGCGGAACCGAGCAGTTCTTC.

The chain combines TRBV7-2 with TRBJ2-7; D unresolved. V lost 4 bases and J 2 bases, leaving 12 bases between the germline ends. The CDR3 is made up of 14 amino acids. Germline CDR1 is SGHTA and CDR2 is FQGNSA. CDR3 region: CASSSVYPTYEQYF. The CDR3 DNA reads as TGTGCCAGCAGCTCAGTCTATCCGACCTACGAGCAGTACTTC.

This clonotype was picked up many times. V and J are TRBV28 and TRBJ2-1; D call uncertain. The V end lost 6 bases, the J end lost 0 bases, and 12 bases lay between the germline ends. Germline CDR1 and CDR2: MDHEN and SYDVKM. CDR3 length: 15 amino acids. CDR3 DNA sequence: TGTGCCAGCAGCTCTCGGCAGAGCTCCTACAATGAGCAGTTCTTC. Translating it yields CASSSRQSSYNEQFF.

This clonotype was seen many times. This chain joins TRBV20-1 and TRBJ2-7; D might be TRBD1 or TRBD2, each matching 5 bases. The germline CDR1 and CDR2 sequences are DFQATT and SNEGSKA (reference sequence). CDR3 size: 12 residues. V lost 4 bases to trimming and J lost 0 bases, with 7 bases between them. The CDR3 sequence is CSATGSSYEQYF. The CDR3 coding sequence is TGCAGTGCTACAGGGAGCTCCTACGAGCAGTACTTC.

Turning to this clonotype: At one of its ends the junction is not consistent with the germline gene, which may arise from a read error. The chain uses TRBV7-9 and TRBJ1-4; 7 nucleotides align to TRBD1. Germline V gene lookup returns CDR1 SEHNR and CDR2 FQNEAQ (reference sequence). The CDR3 runs 14 residues. CDR3 nucleotide sequence: TGTGCCAGCAGCCCGAACAGGGGTAATGAAAGACTGTTTTTT. Translation gives CASSPNRGNERLFF.

There are many counts of this clonotype. The CDR3 bases are TGTGCCAGCAGCGCTCAAGGGGGTGAAGCTTTCTTT. Protein product: CASSAQGGEAFF. J is TRBJ1-1 and V is TRBV7-9; a weak D match, TRBD1 (6 bases). V dropped 5 bases and J dropped 7 bases, with 11 bases sitting between them. The CDR3 is 12 residues long. Germline CDR1 and CDR2: SEHNR and FQNEAQ (reference sequence).

This clonotype was counted ten times or more. The genes are TRBV7-8 and TRBJ2-1; D perhaps matches TRBD2 (6 bases). The germline V gene encodes CDR1 SGHVS and CDR2 FQNEAQ. With 4 bases removed from V and 7 bases from J, the gap between germline ends came to 20 bases. The CDR3 covers 16 residues. The CDR3 spells CASSSHGLQTRNEQFF. The CDR3 DNA sequence: TGTGCCAGCAGCTCGCACGGACTCCAGACTAGAAATGAGCAGTTCTTC.

This clonotype has just a few counts. The chain uses TRBV5-1 and TRBJ2-5, with D hard to call. The germline gives CDR1 SGHRS, CDR2 YFSETQ. This CDR3 spans 15 amino acids. V was trimmed by 3 bases and J by 3 bases, leaving 15 bases between them. The CDR3 DNA is TGCGCCAGCAGCTCCGGACGGCCGCCAAAAGAGACCCAGTACTTC. This encodes CASSSGRPPKETQYF.

This clonotype was recorded at least ten times. The chain recombines TRBV28 with TRBJ2-1, with D uncertain. This CDR3 is 14 amino acids long. Deletions cut 3 bases from V and 8 bases from J, with 14 bases between. Germline V gene data show CDR1 as MDHEN and CDR2 as SYDVKM. CDR3 amino acids: CASSLWPVNDEQFF. In nucleotides, the CDR3 is TGTGCCAGCAGTTTGTGGCCTGTCAACGATGAGCAGTTCTTC.